Following are 10 T cell receptor beta chains from one sample sequenced in a study of blood T cell repertoires in COVID-19. Profiling relied on immunoSEQ multiplex PCR, and the TCRdb table lists in-frame clones only, not all of them. The sample lists approximately 170,000 clones, about 85% occurring once. Sequences were obtained from peripheral blood. The receptor set was obtained from a woman between 65 and 79 years old with COVID-19, enrolled during active disease.

The chain couples TRBV27 to TRBJ1-2; D uncertain. Trimming cost V 7 bases and J 3 bases, with 18 bases left between them. The CDR3 has 15 amino acids. The germline V gene has CDR1 MNHEY and CDR2 SMNVEV (reference sequence). This CDR3 is CASKVAAEPHYGYTF. As DNA, the CDR3 is TGTGCCAGCAAGGTTGCGGCCGAACCTCACTATGGCTACACCTTC.

J is TRBJ1-1 and V is TRBV12-3 or TRBV12-4; D is ambiguous. This CDR3 is 11 amino acids long. Trimming cost V 10 bases and J 9 bases, with 15 bases left between them. In nucleotides, the CDR3 is TGTGCCACATCTGGATCAGGAAAAGCTTTCTTT. It codes for CATSGSGKAFF.

V and J are TRBV6-5 and TRBJ1-1; D is possibly TRBD1 (5 bases). The CDR3 length is 14 residues. Germline CDR1 is MNHEY and CDR2 is SVGAGI. V was clipped by 6 bases and J by 1 base, with 12 bases between them. The CDR3 reads CASRTTATNTEAFF. The CDR3 bases are TGTGCCAGCAGAACGACAGCCACGAACACTGAAGCTTTCTTT.

This sequence joins TRBV19 and TRBJ2-3; 7 bases fit TRBD1. The V gene end was trimmed by 3 bases and the J gene end by 4 bases; junction bases not matched to a gene: 4. The CDR3 is 14 amino acids. CDR1 is LNHDA, CDR2 SQIVND, per germline (reference sequence). The CDR3 nucleotides are TGTGCCAGTAGTATTACAGGGGCCCCAGATACGCAGTATTTT. Its protein product is CASSITGAPDTQYF.

The chain has TRBV3-1 (or the pseudogene TRBV3-2) and TRBJ2-1; no clear D. V was clipped by 1 base and J by 5 bases, with 9 bases between them. Germline V lookup: CDR1 LGHDT, CDR2 YNNKEL (reference sequence). The CDR3 length is 14 residues. The CDR3 coding sequence is TGTGCCAGCAGCCAAGTCCGAGTAGACAATGAGCAGTTCTTC. This codes for CASSQVRVDNEQFF.

This rearrangement joins TRBV20-1 to TRBJ1-4; possibly TRBD1 for D (5 bases). CDR3 length: 12 residues. Trimming removed 3 bases at V and 7 bases at J, with 9 bases between. Per germline, CDR1 DFQATT and CDR2 SNEGSKA (reference sequence). The CDR3 sequence is CSASQGIEKLFF. CDR3 DNA sequence: TGCAGTGCTAGTCAGGGTATTGAAAAACTGTTTTTT.

The genes are TRBV6-1 and TRBJ2-7, with 7 positions matching TRBD2. The trim removed 2 bases at V and 6 bases at J, leaving 19 bases unmatched. CDR3 length: 18 amino acids. Germline CDR1 and CDR2: MNHNS and SASEGT. In nucleotides, the CDR3 is TGTGCCAGCAGTGAAAATCCGGTGGGGGGGGGACTCGAAGGCGAGCAGTACGTC. It is translated as CASSENPVGGGLEGEQYV.

The chain links TRBV12-5 to TRBJ2-3; 7 bases align to TRBD2. The V gene end was trimmed by 6 bases and the J gene end by 5 bases; junction bases not matched to a gene: 8. Germline loops: CDR1 LGHNT, CDR2 FRNRAP. The length of the CDR3 is 14 residues. CDR3 coding DNA: TGTGCTAGTGGCCCTCCCTGGGGGGGAGATACGCAGTATTTT. Its protein is CASGPPWGGDTQYF.

The rearrangement joins TRBV9 to TRBJ1-6, with 9 nucleotides matching TRBD1. The V gene end was trimmed by 5 bases and the J gene end by 7 bases; junction bases not matched to a gene: 4. CDR1 and CDR2 (germline): SGDLS, YYNGEE. The CDR3 has 14 residues. CDR3 protein: CASSADRGNSPLHF. Written as DNA, the CDR3 is TGTGCCAGCAGTGCTGACAGGGGGAATTCACCCCTCCACTTT.

This chain uses TRBV30 with TRBJ1-4; D is perhaps TRBD1 (5 bases). The germline CDR1 and CDR2 sequences are GTSNPN and SVGIG (reference sequence). The CDR3 spans 14 residues. V shed 4 bases and J shed 11 bases, with 20 bases lying between them. CDR3 bases: TGTGCCTGGACCGTTAAGAAGTACGGGGGGAAACTGTTTTTT. It specifies CAWTVKKYGGKLFF.